The 29 T cell receptor beta chains reported below all come from one sample, sequenced in a study of blood T cell repertoires in COVID-19. TCRdb's table, derived via immunoSEQ multiplex PCR, lists solely in-frame clones and lacks some. Of 350,000 to 450,000 clones in the sample, about four fifths are singletons; the top ten hold approximately 4.7%. The sequencing input was PBMCs or T cells enriched from blood (not recorded which). These receptors were collected from a woman in her forties or fifties who had recovered from COVID-19.

The rearrangement uses TRBV9 and TRBJ2-1; D not resolved. The V end was cut by 7 bases, the J end by 4 bases, with 6 bases between. CDR3 length: 11 residues. CDR1 and CDR2 (germline): SGDLS, YYNGEE. CDR3 nucleotide sequence: TGTGCCAGCGGAGAGTACAATGAGCAGTTCTTC. This encodes CASGEYNEQFF.

This clone occurred many times. This chain connects TRBV9 to TRBJ1-2; D is unresolved. The V gene's germline CDR1 is SGDLS and CDR2 YYNGEE. This CDR3 region has 15 residues. Trimming cost V 0 bases and J 8 bases, with 17 bases left between them. The CDR3 DNA follows: TGTGCCAGCAGCGTAGGGCCGGGGAGGCAAGGGGGCTACACCTTC. It specifies CASSVGPGRQGGYTF.

V usage is TRBV7-6 and J usage is TRBJ1-1, with TRBD1 matching 8 bases. Looked up from germline, CDR1 is SGHVS and CDR2 is FNYEAQ. The CDR3 runs to 16 residues. V was clipped by 4 bases and J by 1 base; unmatched bases: 8. DNA of the CDR3: TGTGCCAGCAGCTCCACCTCCGGACAGGGGAACACTGAAGCTTTCTTT. It is translated as CASSSTSGQGNTEAFF. The full variable domain, with the rest looked up from reference TRBV7-6 and TRBJ1-1, is GAGVSQSPRYKVTKRGQDVALRCDPISGHVSLYWYRQALGQGPEFLTYFNYEAQQDKSGLPNDRFSAERPEGSISTLTIQRTEQRDSAMYRCASSSTSGQGNTEAFFGQGTRLTVV.

This clone turned up a few times. J is TRBJ2-3 and V is TRBV7-9; the match to TRBD2 covers 11 bases. Losses at the gene ends were 5 bases for V and 2 bases for J; bases not matched to a gene: 15. The germline gives CDR1 SEHNR, CDR2 FQNEAQ (reference sequence). This CDR3 is built from 19 residues. CDR3 nucleotides: TGTGCCAGCAGCGGTAGAGTTAGCGGGAGGGCCGGGACCACAGATACGCAGTATTTT. This gives the protein CASSGRVSGRAGTTDTQYF.

V usage is TRBV27 and J usage is TRBJ2-2; TRBD2 is a possible D gene (7 bases). The ends were cut back, 2 bases at V and 3 bases at J, with 13 bases in the middle. The CDR3 runs 16 residues. Germline V lookup: CDR1 MNHEY, CDR2 SMNVEV (reference sequence). CDR3 nucleotides: TGTGCCAGCAGTTTAGTTGGGGGGGCCCACACCGGGGAGCTGTTTTTT. It codes for CASSLVGGAHTGELFF.

The chain is built from TRBV11-3 and TRBJ2-1, with TRBD2 matching 12 bases. CDR1 is SGHNT and CDR2 is YENEEA in the germline V gene. The CDR3 has 15 amino acids. V lost 1 base, J lost 7 bases, and 2 bases stayed unmatched. The CDR3 nucleotides read TGTGCCAGCAGCTTAGGACTAGCGGGGGTAAATGAGCAGTTCTTC. Translation: CASSLGLAGVNEQFF.

The chain has TRBV12-3 or TRBV12-4 and TRBJ1-2; D gene unclear. Trimming took 5 bases from V and 0 from J, leaving 4 bases between them. The CDR3 has 12 amino acids. This CDR3 is CASSQTNYGYTF. CDR3 nucleotides: TGTGCCAGCAGTCAGACTAACTATGGCTACACCTTC.

The chain joins TRBV24-1 to TRBJ2-1; 7 nucleotides align to TRBD2. The CDR3 is 19 residues long. Germline V lookup: CDR1 KGHDR, CDR2 SFDVKD. The trim removed 5 bases at V and 0 bases at J, leaving 15 bases unmatched. The CDR3, as DNA: TGTGCCACCAGTGGTGAGGTCGAGGGGCGGGGGAGCTCCTACAATGAGCAGTTCTTC. Its translation is CATSGEVEGRGSSYNEQFF.

The chain is built from TRBV5-1 and TRBJ1-1; D might be TRBD1 (5 bases). Looked up from germline, CDR1 is SGHRS and CDR2 is YFSETQ. V lost 3 bases and J lost 9, with 18 bases in between. The CDR3 is 14 amino acids. In DNA, the CDR3 is TGCGCCAGCAGCTCCGGATGGGGGGAGTTGAAAGCTTTCTTT. This sequence encodes CASSSGWGELKAFF.

This clone was seen only once. The rearrangement joins TRBV29-1 to TRBJ2-1; D unresolved. Germline V gene lookup returns CDR1 SQVTM and CDR2 ANQGSEA. With 4 bases removed from V and 0 bases from J, the gap between germline ends came to 10 bases. The CDR3 has 14 amino acids. The CDR3 DNA sequence: TGCAGCGTTGTAGGAGCGCCCTCCTACAATGAGCAGTTCTTC. Protein sequence: CSVVGAPSYNEQFF.

This sequence joins TRBV6-2 or TRBV6-3 and TRBJ1-5, with 9 bases that match TRBD1. The V segment lost 2 bases and the J segment 6 bases; nucleotides outside the gene matches: 5. Per germline, CDR1 MNHEY and CDR2 SVGEGT. There are 15 residues in the CDR3. The CDR3 region has the DNA TGTGCCAGCAGTTACACCACAGGGGGCAGTCAGCCCCAGCATTTT. It yields the protein CASSYTTGGSQPQHF.

The rearrangement links TRBV10-1 to TRBJ1-3, with D hard to call. Germline CDR1 WNHNN, CDR2 SYGVQD (reference sequence). The CDR3 is made up of 13 amino acids. Between the trimmed V and J ends, which lost 7 bases and 4 bases, there was a span of 11 bases. The CDR3 region has the DNA TGCGCCAGCAACCGGGTGGCGGGAAACACCATATATTTT. It codes for CASNRVAGNTIYF.

J is TRBJ1-1 and V is TRBV6-5; TRBD1 matches at 8 bases. The V segment lost 8 bases and the J segment 4 bases; nucleotides outside the gene matches: 3. The CDR3 covers 12 residues. Germline V lookup: CDR1 MNHEY, CDR2 SVGAGI. The CDR3 nucleotides are TGTGCCAGCGGACAGGGTCCCACTGAAGCTTTCTTT. Its translation: CASGQGPTEAFF.

The V and J genes are TRBV6-2 or TRBV6-3 and TRBJ2-7, with 14 bases identical to TRBD2. The V segment lost 0 bases and the J segment 2 bases; nucleotides outside the gene matches: 9. Germline V gives CDR1 MNHEY, CDR2 SVGEGT. This CDR3 has 19 amino acids. This chain's CDR3 is CASSYSTTPGLAGAYEQYF. CDR3 bases: TGTGCCAGCAGTTACTCGACTACCCCGGGACTAGCGGGAGCCTACGAGCAGTACTTC.

This chain connects TRBV11-3 to TRBJ2-4; TRBD2 is a possible D gene (5 bases). The CDR3 sequence is 12 residues long. The V gene's germline CDR1 is SGHNT and CDR2 YENEEA. V was clipped by 5 bases and J by 7 bases, with 9 bases between them. The DNA of the CDR3 is TGTGCCAGCAGCCGGGGTCCTAACATTCAGTACTTC. Protein: CASSRGPNIQYF.

This sequence joins TRBV25-1 and TRBJ1-1; D perhaps matches TRBD1 (6 bases). Germline assignment: CDR1 MGHDK and CDR2 SYGVNS. The CDR3 extends over 15 amino acids. The V gene lost 5 bases and the J gene lost 10 bases, with 23 bases spanning the gap. The CDR3 sequence: CASSTGFLSGDGAFF. DNA of the CDR3: TGTGCCAGCAGTACAGGGTTTTTGTCGGGCGACGGAGCTTTCTTT.

The chain uses TRBV6-2 or TRBV6-3 and TRBJ2-7; TRBD2 matches 9 bases. V was pared by 3 bases and J by 5 bases, with 8 bases of the junction left unmatched. Germline V lookup: CDR1 MNHEY, CDR2 SVGEGT. The CDR3 is 15 amino acids. The CDR3 reads CASSYGLAGPNEQYF. CDR3 bases: TGTGCCAGCAGTTATGGTCTAGCGGGACCCAACGAGCAGTACTTC.

This rearrangement joins TRBV21-1 to TRBJ2-7; the D call in the table, TRBD2, was not verified against the DNA. TRBV21-1 is a pseudogene locus. CDR3 length: 14 residues. The CDR3 coding sequence is TGTGCCAGCAGCTTCGCGCGGGAGAGGTACGAGCAGTACTTC. Residues: CASSFARERYEQYF.

This clone was observed a few times. The chain combines TRBV3-1 (or the pseudogene TRBV3-2) with TRBJ1-2; no clear D. V gave up 4 bases and J gave up 8 bases, with 11 bases separating them. The CDR3 sequence is 12 residues long. CDR1 is LGHDT, CDR2 YNNKEL, per germline (reference sequence). CDR3 sequence reads: CASSLQGGGYTF. The CDR3 nucleotides are TGTGCCAGCAGCCTCCAAGGAGGGGGCTACACCTTC.

The chain links TRBV4-3 to TRBJ1-3; possible D gene TRBD1, 5 bases. The CDR3 consists of 18 residues. V was trimmed by 2 bases and J by 5 bases, leaving 22 bases between them. CDR1 and CDR2 (germline): LGHNA, YSLEER. The CDR3 bases are TGCGCCAGCAGCCAAACCCCGGTCGGGGGAAGTACCCGAAACACCATATATTTT. Translation: CASSQTPVGGSTRNTIYF.

The V gene is TRBV6-5, the J gene TRBJ1-1; TRBD1 is a possible D gene (6 bases). Trimming removed 10 bases from V and 8 bases from J, with 20 bases in between. This CDR3 comprises 13 residues. Germline V CDR1 and CDR2: MNHEY, SVGAGI. The chain's CDR3 is CATQLMTGTEAFF. The CDR3 region has the DNA TGTGCCACCCAACTAATGACCGGGACAGAAGCTTTCTTT.

The chain combines TRBV19 with TRBJ1-4, with D possibly matching TRBD1 (6 bases). The CDR3 loop spans 14 amino acids. V was clipped by 8 bases and J by 2 bases, with 12 bases between them. Germline V gene data show CDR1 as LNHDA and CDR2 as SQIVND (reference sequence). In nucleotides, the CDR3 is TGTGCCAGTTTTGATACAGGGACTAATGAAAAACTGTTTTTT. It is translated as CASFDTGTNEKLFF.

The CDR3 loop reads CASSLGFWGPRASEQFF. The CDR3 bases are TGTGCCAGCAGCTTAGGTTTTTGGGGGCCCCGGGCCAGTGAGCAGTTCTTC. The chain couples TRBV11-3 to TRBJ2-1; a weak D match, TRBD1 (6 bases). The V gene lost 1 base and the J gene lost 9 bases, with 22 bases spanning the gap. Germline V gene sequence: CDR1 SGHNT, CDR2 YENEEA. There are 17 residues in the CDR3.

V usage is TRBV29-1 and J usage is TRBJ2-3; 8 bases match TRBD1. J gave up 5 bases and V 7 bases, and 11 bases lay outside the gene matches. The CDR3 is 14 residues long. Germline CDR1 and CDR2: SQVTM and ANQGSEA. Here the CDR3 reads CSAPPTGVIDTQYF. The DNA for the CDR3 is TGCAGCGCCCCCCCGACAGGGGTGATAGATACGCAGTATTTT.

The chain couples TRBV30 to TRBJ2-3; possible D gene TRBD2, 7 bases. Germline-derived CDR1 and CDR2 are GTSNPN and SVGIG (reference sequence). The length of the CDR3 is 15 residues. Trimming cost V 0 bases and J 4 bases, with 14 bases left between them. CDR3 nucleotides: TGTGCCTGGAGTGTAGGGGGGGCCGGGGCAGATACGCAGTATTTT. Protein product: CAWSVGGAGADTQYF.

This clone showed up just once. The chain recombines TRBV7-2 with TRBJ1-1; D unresolved. Trimming took off 2 bases at V and 2 bases at J, with 15 bases between the two ends. This CDR3 region has 16 residues. Germline loops: CDR1 SGHTA, CDR2 FQGNSA. Here the CDR3 DNA reads TGTGCCAGCAGCTTATTAGAGAACAGTTTTAACACTGAAGCTTTCTTT. Encoded protein: CASSLLENSFNTEAFF.

The chain has TRBV29-1 and TRBJ1-2; perhaps TRBD1 as D (5 bases). The CDR3 sequence is 13 residues long. V was shortened by 4 bases and J by 4 bases, with 13 bases between the two germline ends. Germline V gene sequence: CDR1 SQVTM, CDR2 ANQGSEA. CDR3 bases: TGCAGCGTTGGGGGGGAGAAGAGCTATGGCTACACCTTC. It specifies CSVGGEKSYGYTF.

This clone was counted a few times. The gene calls are TRBV14 and TRBJ1-3; a possible D gene is TRBD1 (6 bases). In germline, CDR1 is SGHDN, CDR2 FVKESK. Trimming shortened V by 0 bases and J by 4 bases, and 19 bases separated the two germline ends. The CDR3 sequence is 18 residues long. The CDR3 DNA reads TGTGCCAGCAGCCAAGATCCCGCAAAAACAGGGAGCGGAAACACCATATATTTT. Translation gives CASSQDPAKTGSGNTIYF.

This sequence joins TRBV5-1 and TRBJ1-1; D remains ambiguous. The V end was cut by 1 base, the J end by 5 bases, with 12 bases between. CDR1 is SGHRS, CDR2 YFSETQ, per germline. This CDR3 contains 14 residues. CDR3 sequence reads: CASSLIGAGTEAFF. The CDR3 DNA reads as TGCGCCAGCAGCTTGATAGGCGCAGGTACTGAAGCTTTCTTT.